This T cell receptor (beta chain) was captured by sequencing in a study of blood T cells in healthy people across ages. There are 13 residues in the CDR3. CDR1 SGHRS and CDR2 YFSETQ come from the germline V gene. Trimming pared 0 bases from V and 11 bases from J, leaving 14 bases between. Points from the study as a whole: Aged donors had fewer naive CD4+ cells and lower diversity than long-lived donors. TCR beta diversity correlated strongly with naive T cell percentage. Estimated diversity, derived from one million T cells, was regarded as an underestimate. Observed TCR beta diversity per million T cells went down as age went up. This fall followed a roughly linear course with age.

Alongside a J-beta primer mix, a sample-barcoded 5' primer served in a second PCR lasting 7 to 11 cycles. One entry per CDR3 protein, called by TCRdb with MiXCR from the 5' RACE reads. The table has 600,000 or so distinct CDR3 sequences, roughly 30% seen once. In this sample, this clonotype turned up a few times. The target antigen is unknown. Sequenced input: blood. The V and J genes are TRBV5-1 and TRBJ2-5; D not certain. The TCR comes from a woman older than 75 in good health. Here the CDR3 DNA reads TGCGCCAGCAGCTTGGCGACTCTTAATGAGCAGTACTTC. This gives the protein CASSLATLNEQYF. Drawing the rest from reference TRBV5-1 and TRBJ2-5, the complete variable domain is KAGVTQTPRYLIKTRGQQVTLSCSPISGHRSVSWYQQTPGQGLQFLFEYFSETQRNKGNFPGRFSGRQFSNSRSEMNVSTLELGDSALYLCASSLATLNEQYFGPGTRLLVL.